What follows are 28 T cell receptor beta chains derived from one specimen sequenced in a study of neurological immune-mediated disorders. TCRdb called the 5' RACE reads again in MiXCR, with one record for every CDR3 protein. The top ten hold about 5.4% of the sample, which has fewer than 65,000 distinct CDR3 sequences, about 9.3% seen once. Sequenced material: PBMCs. The receptors derive from a man between 65 and 79 years old with HTLV-1-associated myelopathy (HAM/TSP).

This clonotype was picked up many times. The genes are TRBV10-3 and TRBJ2-5, with 7 bases lining up with TRBD2. The CDR3 consists of 14 residues. V shed 4 bases, J shed 4 bases, and the junction held 6 bases outside the gene matches. The germline V gene has CDR1 ENHRY and CDR2 SYGVKD. CDR3: CAISALGGGETQYF. In DNA, the CDR3 is TGTGCCATCAGTGCTCTGGGGGGGGGAGAGACCCAGTACTTC.

There are many counts of this clonotype. This chain connects TRBV29-1 to TRBJ2-1; D might be TRBD1 (5 bases). V lost 2 bases, J lost 7 bases, and 12 bases lay in between. Germline CDR1 and CDR2: SQVTM and ANQGSEA. The CDR3 runs 13 residues. The CDR3 loop is CSVEQGRPNEQFF. In nucleotides, the CDR3 is TGCAGCGTTGAACAGGGTCGCCCTAATGAGCAGTTCTTC.

This clonotype was detected ten times or more. V is TRBV7-2 and J is TRBJ2-1; D ambiguous. Germline values: CDR1 SGHTA, CDR2 FQGNSA. Trimming left V 1 base short and J 5 bases short, with 6 bases between. This CDR3 contains 13 residues. CDR3 in amino acids: CASSLGVHNEQFF. The CDR3 DNA follows: TGTGCCAGCAGCTTAGGGGTTCACAATGAGCAGTTCTTC.

This clonotype was recorded many times. The rearrangement links TRBV19 to TRBJ2-2, with 7 bases lining up with TRBD1. Germline-derived CDR1 and CDR2 are LNHDA and SQIVND (reference sequence). This CDR3 has 16 residues. V lost 9 bases, J lost 4 bases, and 14 bases stayed unmatched. Written as DNA, the CDR3 is TGTGCCAGCCTAGCCTCTGGGACAGCGACCACCGGGGAGCTGTTTTTT. Its protein is CASLASGTATTGELFF.

This clonotype was seen at least ten times. V is TRBV5-1 and J is TRBJ2-2; the match to TRBD2 covers 9 bases. Germline loops: CDR1 SGHRS, CDR2 YFSETQ. The junction had 5 bases not matched to a gene; V was cut back by 6 bases and J by 2 bases. The length of the CDR3 is 15 residues. This CDR3 reads CASKGLAPNTGELFF. In DNA form, the CDR3 reads TGCGCCAGCAAAGGACTAGCGCCTAACACCGGGGAGCTGTTTTTT. Variable domain in full (rest from reference TRBV5-1 and TRBJ2-2): KAGVTQTPRYLIKTRGQQVTLSCSPISGHRSVSWYQQTPGQGLQFLFEYFSETQRNKGNFPGRFSGRQFSNSRSEMNVSTLELGDSALYLCASKGLAPNTGELFFGEGSRLTVL.

This clonotype appeared many times. This chain links TRBV13 with TRBJ1-2; D unclear. V gave up 6 bases and J gave up 9 bases, with 32 bases separating them. Germline CDR1 reads PRHDT; CDR2 reads FYEKMQ (reference sequence). The CDR3 has 18 amino acids. The CDR3 sequence is CASRRTGVWQSFMGSYTF. CDR3 bases: TGTGCCAGCAGACGAACTGGCGTGTGGCAGAGCTTTATGGGTAGCTACACCTTC. Together with reference TRBV13 and TRBJ1-2, the CDR3 gives the full variable domain: AAGVIQSPRHLIKEKRETATLKCYPIPRHDTVYWYQQGPGQDPQFLISFYEKMQSDKGSIPDRFSAQQFSDYHSELNMSSLELGDSALYFCASRRTGVWQSFMGSYTFGSGTRLTVV.

This clonotype appeared many times. The V gene is TRBV3-1, the J gene TRBJ1-1; 8 bases match TRBD1. The CDR3 totals 14 residues. Trimming at V came to 3 bases and at J to 4 bases, leaving 4 bases not matched to a gene. Looked up from germline, CDR1 is LGHDT and CDR2 is YNNKEL (reference sequence). CDR3 DNA sequence: TGTGCCAGCAGCCAGCAGGGGGCCGGCACTGAAGCTTTCTTT. It encodes CASSQQGAGTEAFF.

This clonotype came up many times. The V and J genes are TRBV5-1 and TRBJ1-2; weak D call: TRBD1 (5 bases). The germline V and J ends were trimmed by 4 bases and 5 bases, with 15 bases remaining between them. From germline, CDR1 is SGHRS and CDR2 YFSETQ. This CDR3 has 14 amino acids. The CDR3 region is CASSNVGTVYGYTF. CDR3 DNA: TGCGCCAGCAGCAATGTCGGGACCGTGTATGGCTACACCTTC.

There are many counts of this clonotype. V and J are TRBV7-2 and TRBJ1-6; D is possibly TRBD1 (5 bases). The CDR3 is 20 residues long. The V gene lost 1 base and the J gene lost 10 bases, with 29 bases spanning the gap. CDR1 and CDR2 from the germline V gene are SGHTA and FQGNSA. CDR3 sequence: CASSLGPAAPVPGQYSPLHF. For the CDR3, the DNA is TGTGCCAGCAGCTTAGGCCCGGCCGCTCCTGTGCCAGGGCAGTACTCACCCCTCCACTTT. The variable domain in full, completed from reference TRBV7-2 and TRBJ1-6, reads GAGVSQSPSNKVTEKGKDVELRCDPISGHTALYWYRQSLGQGLEFLIYFQGNSAPDKSGLPSDRFSAERTGGSVSTLTIQRTQQEDSAVYLCASSLGPAAPVPGQYSPLHFGNGTRLTVT.

In its sample, this clonotype was seen many times. The chain uses TRBV12-3 or TRBV12-4 and TRBJ1-2; a possible D gene is TRBD1 (5 bases). There are 13 residues in the CDR3. V shed 5 bases and J shed 2 bases, with 9 bases lying between them. The CDR3 DNA follows: TGTGCCAGCAGTCCTCAGGGCAACTATGGCTACACCTTC. It specifies CASSPQGNYGYTF.

This clonotype was observed many times. The chain recombines TRBV3-1 with TRBJ1-2; D unclear. Between the trimmed V and J ends, which lost 1 base and 3 bases, there was a span of 3 bases. The germline gives CDR1 LGHDT, CDR2 YNNKEL (reference sequence). The CDR3 has 12 residues. The CDR3 protein is CASSQVDYGYTF. CDR3 sequence (DNA): TGTGCCAGCAGCCAAGTGGACTATGGCTACACCTTC. Combining the CDR3 with reference TRBV3-1 and TRBJ1-2 gives the whole variable domain DTAVSQTPKYLVTQMGNDKSIKCEQNLGHDTMYWYKQDSKKFLKIMFSYNNKELIINETVPNRFSPKSPDKAHLNLHINSLELGDSAVYFCASSQVDYGYTFGSGTRLTVV.

This clonotype was recorded a few times. V usage is TRBV7-9 and J usage is TRBJ2-3, with D possibly TRBD2 on 5 matching bases. The V and J ends lost 6 bases and 0 bases respectively, with 22 bases between them. Germline-derived CDR1 and CDR2 are SEHNR and FQNEAQ (reference sequence). The CDR3 spans 18 residues. The CDR3 DNA is TGTGCCAGCAGATCGAACTGGACTGAGAGACGTAGCACAGATACGCAGTATTTT. As protein: CASRSNWTERRSTDTQYF.

The table lists this clonotype with many counts. CDR3 amino acids: CASSTGQGGSNQPQHF. CDR3 coding DNA: TGTGCCAGCAGCACCGGACAGGGCGGTAGCAATCAGCCCCAGCATTTT. V gene TRBV7-9 combines with J gene TRBJ1-5; 8 positions match TRBD1. The CDR3 runs 16 residues. Germline CDR1 reads SEHNR; CDR2 reads FQNEAQ (reference sequence). J was trimmed by 0 bases and V by 5 bases; bases with no gene match: 6.

In DNA form, the CDR3 reads TGTGCCAGTAGTAACCGGGACGGCAGCAATCAGCCCCAGCATTTT. Protein: CASSNRDGSNQPQHF. The chain has TRBV19 and TRBJ1-5; weak D call: TRBD1 (5 bases). Germline lookup yields CDR1 LNHDA and CDR2 SQIVND (reference sequence). The CDR3 is 15 residues long. Between the trimmed V and J ends, which lost 4 bases and 1 base, there was a span of 11 bases.

This clonotype appeared many times. The genes are TRBV5-1 and TRBJ1-4, with TRBD1 as a possible D gene (5 bases). Germline values: CDR1 SGHRS, CDR2 YFSETQ. This CDR3 region has 14 residues. Between the trimmed V and J ends, which lost 0 bases and 6 bases, there was a span of 9 bases. The CDR3 region has the DNA TGCGCCAGCAGCTTGGCTGGGGGGGATGAAAAACTGTTTTTT. Translating gives CASSLAGGDEKLFF.

This clonotype was counted ten times or more. V usage is TRBV6-5 and J usage is TRBJ2-7; 7 bases match TRBD1. J lost 2 bases, V lost 7 bases, and 8 bases had no gene match. This CDR3 is built from 14 residues. Germline CDR1 MNHEY, CDR2 SVGAGI. CDR3 sequence: CASKGHRGTYEQYF. The CDR3 bases are TGTGCCAGCAAAGGGCACAGGGGCACCTACGAGCAGTACTTC.

This clonotype has ten or more counts. The chain is built from TRBV2 and TRBJ2-3; D is unresolved. Germline assignment: CDR1 SNHLY and CDR2 FYNNEI. The CDR3 spans 16 residues. V was clipped by 2 bases and J by 0 bases, with 12 bases between them. CDR3 sequence reads: CASSEFISASTDTQYF. CDR3 coding DNA: TGTGCCAGCAGTGAATTTATTTCGGCTAGCACAGATACGCAGTATTTT.

This clonotype was seen many times. V gene TRBV6-1 combines with J gene TRBJ1-1, with D maybe TRBD1 (6 bases). V lost 2 bases and J lost 9, with 10 bases in between. The CDR3 covers 12 residues. Per germline, CDR1 MNHNS and CDR2 SASEGT. In nucleotides, the CDR3 is TGTGCCAGCAGTGAATGGGGGCCCAAAGCTTTCTTT. Its translation: CASSEWGPKAFF.

J is TRBJ2-7 and V is TRBV12-3 or TRBV12-4; 7 bases are a match to TRBD1. The V segment lost 8 bases and the J segment 6 bases; nucleotides outside the gene matches: 10. The CDR3 covers 13 residues. The DNA for the CDR3 is TGTGCCAGCGGTATACTAGGGGGCTCCGAGCAGTACTTC. This encodes CASGILGGSEQYF.

This clonotype was detected ten times or more. V is TRBV5-6 and J is TRBJ2-7, with 9 bases matching TRBD1. The CDR3 is 21 amino acids. The germline CDR1 and CDR2 sequences are SGHDT and YYEEEE. With V trimmed by 0 bases and J by 5 bases, 24 bases remained unmatched. CDR3 DNA: TGTGCCAGCAGCTTGGCAAAAACAGGGGGCGTTATTGTAGGGGCACCCCACGAGCAGTACTTC. It translates to CASSLAKTGGVIVGAPHEQYF.

This clonotype was detected many times. The J gene is TRBJ1-3, the V gene TRBV29-1; 7 bases agree with TRBD1. CDR1 SQVTM and CDR2 ANQGSEA come from the germline V gene. This CDR3 is built from 14 residues. Trimming removed 5 bases from V and 0 bases from J; junction bases left unmatched: 4. CDR3 protein: CSVSDRASGNTIYF. As DNA, the CDR3 is TGCAGCGTTTCCGACAGGGCCTCTGGAAACACCATATATTTT. Filled out from reference TRBV29-1 and TRBJ1-3, the complete variable domain reads SAVISQKPSRDICQRGTSLTIQCQVDSQVTMMFWYRQQPGQSLTLIATANQGSEATYESGFVIDKFPISRPNLTFSTLTVSNMSPEDSSIYLCSVSDRASGNTIYFGEGSWLTVV.

In this sample, this clonotype turned up many times. The chain links TRBV4-3 to TRBJ2-2, with D unclear. This CDR3 comprises 13 residues. In germline, CDR1 is LGHNA, CDR2 YSLEER. V was pared by 2 bases and J by 7 bases, with 8 bases between. The CDR3 spells CASSQPLGGELFF. Here the CDR3 DNA reads TGCGCCAGCAGCCAACCCCTCGGCGGGGAGCTGTTTTTT.

This clonotype was seen repeatedly, ten times or more. The chain combines TRBV19 with TRBJ2-1; 7 bases map to TRBD2. With V trimmed by 5 bases and J by 0 bases, 7 bases remained unmatched. The CDR3 has 16 amino acids. Per the germline V gene, CDR1 is LNHDA and CDR2 is SQIVND (reference sequence). DNA of the CDR3: TGTGCCAGTAGTCCGGGACGCGGGGGCTCCTACAATGAGCAGTTCTTC. This encodes CASSPGRGGSYNEQFF.

This clonotype was observed many times. The CDR3, as DNA: TGCGCCAGCAGCTTGTCGGACAGGTCCTACACCTTC. This translates into CASSLSDRSYTF. This chain uses TRBV5-1 with TRBJ1-2, with 7 bases aligning to TRBD1. Trimming took 1 base from V and 10 from J; bases not matched to a gene: 4. CDR1 and CDR2 from the germline V gene are SGHRS and YFSETQ. This CDR3 spans 12 amino acids.

This clonotype was observed a handful of times. V and J are TRBV7-9 and TRBJ2-5, with 7 bases that match TRBD2. This CDR3 spans 15 amino acids. With 5 bases clipped from V and 4 bases from J, the junction kept 10 bases outside the gene matches. Germline V gene lookup returns CDR1 SEHNR and CDR2 FQNEAQ (reference sequence). The CDR3 region has the DNA TGTGCCAGCAGCATGCGGGAGTCCTTTAGAGAGACCCAGTACTTC. Residues: CASSMRESFRETQYF.

This clonotype turned up a few times. J is TRBJ1-2 and V is TRBV7-9; D is undetermined. Per germline, CDR1 SEHNR and CDR2 FQNEAQ (reference sequence). V shed 2 bases and J shed 4 bases, with 17 bases lying between them. This CDR3 region has 16 residues. CDR3 nucleotide sequence: TGTGCCAGCAGCTTATCCCAAATCTTGTCGTCCTATGGCTACACCTTC. The encoded protein is CASSLSQILSSYGYTF.

In its sample, this clonotype was seen many times. This chain joins TRBV6-2 or TRBV6-3 and TRBJ2-1; D ambiguous. The CDR3 consists of 12 residues. The V and J ends lost 6 bases and 7 bases respectively, with 10 bases between them. Per the germline V gene, CDR1 is MNHEY and CDR2 is SVGEGT. CDR3: CASSRLGNEQFF. In nucleotides, the CDR3 is TGTGCCAGCAGCCGACTGGGAAATGAGCAGTTCTTC.

This clonotype occurred once. Relative to the germline gene, one junction end is altered; a read error may explain this. V usage is TRBV7-2 and J usage is TRBJ2-7; a weak D match, TRBD2 (6 bases). This CDR3 region has 15 residues. The germline gives CDR1 SGHTA, CDR2 FQGNSA. CDR3 amino acids: CARSLQSGRGSEQYF. CDR3 bases: TGTGCCAGAAGCTTACAGAGTGGGCGGGGAAGCGAGCAGTACTTC.